This T cell receptor (beta chain) was obtained from a study of T cell responses to AZD1222 COVID-19 vaccine. Looking at the study overall: Doses given second, at about 4 or about 12 weeks, were pooled. Study-wide findings and caveats: Unmutated variant regions are reportedly the target of nearly half of TCRs that are spike-specific. An increase in Spike-specific TCR breadth and depth was observed after two AZD1222 doses. Repertoires were obtained solely post-peak T cell response.

Assay: immunoSEQ multiplex PCR; the TCRdb copy retains only in-frame clones and omits some. The table records approximately 85,000 clones, approximately 83% of them present only once. About this clone: Its specificity is not known.

V dropped 1 base and J dropped 6 bases, with 6 bases sitting between them. Per germline, CDR1 LGHNA and CDR2 YNFKEQ. CDR3 length: 13 amino acids. The receptor's source is an adult in good health. The chain joins TRBV4-2 to TRBJ2-2; either TRBD1 or TRBD2 may supply D (5 bases each). Material: peripheral blood, obtained on day 0 of AZD1222 vaccination. CDR3 sequence: CASSQVGAGELFF. Written as DNA, the CDR3 is TGTGCCAGCAGCCAAGTGGGGGCCGGGGAGCTGTTTTTT.